This is a list of T cell receptor beta chains from one sample in a study of long-term antiretroviral therapy in people with HIV. Measured with immunoSEQ multiplex PCR; TCRdb has only the in-frame clones, and not every one. Among about 20,000 clones listed, roughly 80% were seen once. Source: unsorted PBMCs, taken 0.2 years after starting antiretroviral therapy. All receptors come from a woman aged 40 to 55 with HIV. CDR3s include the opening cysteine and the closing phenylalanine or tryptophan. The order of the fields is J gene, V gene, clone size, D gene, CDR3 protein, CDR3 DNA. D genes are given only for firm matches. Part of the rows lack a size; the others show once, few, many or a class for expanded clones.

>TRBJ2-7|TRBV5-5|.|TRBD2
CASSSRLAEFYEQYF
TGTGCCAGCAGCTCCAGACTAGCGGAGTTCTACGAGCAGTACTTC
>TRBJ2-7|TRBV5-1|.|TRBD2
CASSRLAGESEQYF
TGCGCCAGCAGCCGTCTAGCGGGAGAGAGCGAGCAGTACTTC
>TRBJ1-2|TRBV11-3|.|.
CASSFGTADYGYTF
TGTGCCAGCAGCTTTGGGACTGCCGACTATGGCTACACCTTC
>TRBJ2-7|TRBV27|few|TRBD2
CASSLGGGGRWYEQYF
TGTGCCAGCAGTCTAGGTGGGGGCGGGAGGTGGTACGAGCAGTACTTC
>TRBJ1-2|TRBV5-1|.|.
CASAEGTNYGYTF
TGCGCCAGTGCCGAGGGGACTAACTATGGCTACACCTTC
>TRBJ2-3|TRBV5-4|.|.
CASSSPVGTDTQYF
TGTGCCAGCAGCTCTCCTGTCGGGACAGATACGCAGTATTTT
>TRBJ1-1|TRBV10-3|.|TRBD1
CAIWDRRKTEAFF
TGTGCCATATGGGACAGGCGAAAAACTGAAGCTTTCTTT
>TRBJ1-4|TRBV9|.|.
CASSVRINEKLFF
TGTGCCAGCAGCGTAAGGATTAATGAAAAACTGTTTTTT
>TRBJ2-7|TRBV7-9|once|.
CASSPPGPSDEQYF
TGTGCCAGCAGCCCTCCGGGACCCTCGGACGAGCAGTACTTC
>TRBJ2-7|TRBV5-8|few|.
CASSYRTNLGEQYF
TGTGCCAGCAGCTATAGGACCAACCTTGGCGAGCAGTACTTC
>TRBJ2-3|TRBV11-3|.|.
CASSLMADTDTQYF
TGTGCCAGCAGCTTGATGGCGGACACAGATACGCAGTATTTT
>TRBJ2-7|TRBV29-1|.|.
CSVRTGYEQYF
TGCAGCGTTAGAACAGGGTACGAGCAGTACTTC
>TRBJ2-7|TRBV5-4|.|.
CASSLGTHYEQYF
TGTGCCAGCAGCTTGGGGACACACTACGAGCAGTACTTC
>TRBJ1-1|TRBV7-6|.|.
CASSPQNQGVGTEAFF
TGTGCCAGCAGCCCTCAAAATCAGGGCGTGGGCACTGAAGCTTTCTTT
>TRBJ1-2|TRBV6-6|.|.
CASSYADIFDYGYTF
TGTGCCAGCAGTTACGCCGACATTTTTGACTATGGCTACACCTTC
>TRBJ2-2|TRBV19|few|.
CASRVWQGGTGELFF
TGTGCCAGCCGCGTCTGGCAGGGAGGTACCGGGGAGCTGTTTTTT
>TRBJ2-5|TRBV9|once|.
CASSVMWGGGETQYF
TGTGCCAGCAGCGTAATGTGGGGGGGCGGAGAGACCCAGTACTTC
>TRBJ2-1|TRBV4-1|.|.
CASSQDGGREFF
TGCGCCAGCAGCCAAGATGGGGGAAGGGAGTTCTTC
>TRBJ2-6|TRBV6-5|.|.
CASSYSGGSGANVLTF
TGTGCCAGCAGTTACTCAGGAGGGTCCGGGGCCAACGTCCTGACTTTC
>TRBJ2-3|TRBV7-9|.|.
CASSTGTTSTDTQYF
TGTGCCAGCAGCACCGGGACAACTAGCACAGATACGCAGTATTTT
>TRBJ1-2|TRBV5-6|.|.
CASSLDPTVNYGYTF
TGTGCCAGCAGCTTGGACCCGACGGTTAACTATGGCTACACCTTC
>TRBJ2-3|TRBV11-2|.|.
CASSLSSDTQYF
TGTGCCAGCAGCCTTTCCTCAGATACGCAGTATTTT
>TRBJ2-7|TRBV5-6|.|TRBD1
CASSLGQGAYEQYF
TGTGCCAGCAGCTTGGGACAGGGCGCCTACGAGCAGTACTTC
>TRBJ2-7|TRBV6-1|.|.
CASRNPGRGSYEQYF
TGTGCCAGCAGGAACCCCGGACGGGGATCCTACGAGCAGTACTTC
>TRBJ2-6|TRBV5-6|.|.
CASSPGVSGANVLTF
TGTGCCAGCAGCCCGGGGGTCTCTGGGGCCAACGTCCTGACTTTC
>TRBJ2-3|TRBV25-1|.|.
CASSEWVGGSTDTQYF
TGTGCCAGCAGTGAATGGGTAGGAGGAAGCACAGATACGCAGTATTTT
>TRBJ2-3|TRBV19|.|.
CASRVQAYTDTQYF
TGTGCCAGTAGGGTTCAAGCTTACACAGATACGCAGTATTTT
>TRBJ1-1|TRBV30|.|.
CAWSVGGIGGTEAFF
TGTGCCTGGAGTGTAGGGGGGATTGGGGGGACTGAAGCTTTCTTT
>TRBJ1-2|TRBV9|.|TRBD1
CASSVDLGQGRGYTF
TGTGCCAGCAGCGTAGATCTTGGACAGGGCCGTGGCTACACCTTC
>TRBJ2-1|TRBV4-1|.|.
CASSVRGSSYNEQFF
TGCGCCAGCAGTGTCCGGGGGAGCTCCTACAATGAGCAGTTCTTC
>TRBJ1-2|TRBV25-1|.|TRBD1
CASSGYSTGTGAYGYTF
TGTGCCAGCAGTGGGTACTCCACCGGGACAGGGGCCTATGGCTACACCTTC
>TRBJ1-1|TRBV10-3|.|TRBD1
CAISVRDRGDTEAFF
TGTGCCATCAGCGTAAGGGACAGGGGGGACACTGAAGCTTTCTTT
>TRBJ1-4|TRBV6-1|.|TRBD1
CASSDRLRGQSLTNEKLFF
TGTGCCAGCAGTGATCGACTGAGGGGGCAGTCGTTAACTAATGAAAAACTGTTTTTT
>TRBJ1-1|TRBV10-3|few|.
CATSGGGATEAFF
TGTGCCACGTCCGGGGGGGGTGCCACTGAAGCTTTCTTT
>TRBJ2-3|TRBV10-3|once|TRBD2
CAIKGASGDTDTQYF
TGTGCCATCAAGGGGGCTAGCGGGGACACAGATACGCAGTATTTT
>TRBJ1-1|TRBV19|.|TRBD1
CASSSLGQTSLEAFF
TGTGCCAGTAGTTCCTTGGGACAGACCAGCCTTGAAGCTTTCTTT
>TRBJ1-5|TRBV11-2|.|.
CASSSAGSGQPQHF
TGTGCCAGCAGCTCGGCAGGGTCGGGGCAGCCCCAGCATTTT
>TRBJ2-7|TRBV5-4|.|.
CASMVGSSSYEQYF
TGTGCCAGCATGGTGGGGTCGAGCTCCTACGAGCAGTACTTC
>TRBJ2-7|TRBV6-1|.|TRBD2
CASSEGTSGSYEQYF
TGTGCCAGCAGTGAAGGGACTAGCGGGAGCTACGAGCAGTACTTC
>TRBJ1-2|TRBV19|.|.
CASSIVASSNYGYTF
TGTGCCAGTAGTATAGTCGCGTCCAGTAACTATGGCTACACCTTC
>TRBJ1-2|TRBV14|.|.
CASSPGYGAYGYTF
TGTGCCAGCAGCCCGGGATATGGGGCCTATGGCTACACCTTC
>TRBJ1-5|TRBV7-6|.|.
CASSSLGGVGQHF
TGTGCCAGCAGCTCCCTTGGGGGTGTGGGTCAGCATTTT
>TRBJ1-3|TRBV15|.|.
CATSRSWPQEGNTIYF
TGTGCCACCAGCAGATCCTGGCCCCAGGAGGGAAACACCATATATTTT
>TRBJ1-2|TRBV6-5|.|.
CASSYGPDYGYTF
TGTGCCAGCAGTTACGGGCCGGACTATGGCTACACCTTC
>TRBJ2-4|TRBV7-9|.|TRBD2
CASSQTSGLAKNIQYF
TGTGCCAGCAGTCAAACTAGCGGACTAGCCAAAAACATTCAGTACTTC
>TRBJ2-7|TRBV10-3|once|TRBD1
CAISGVRDSGNEQYF
TGTGCCATCAGTGGCGTGAGGGACAGCGGCAACGAGCAGTACTTC
>TRBJ1-2|TRBV5-5|.|.
CASSLSRDPNYGYTF
TGTGCCAGCAGCTTATCGCGGGATCCTAACTATGGCTACACCTTC
>TRBJ2-7|TRBV10-3|.|.
CAISESYGTLSGQYF
TGTGCCATCAGTGAGTCGTACGGGACGTTAAGCGGGCAGTACTTC
>TRBJ2-3|TRBV4-3|.|.
CASSQLASTDTQYF
TGCGCCAGCAGCCAACTAGCGAGCACAGATACGCAGTATTTT
>TRBJ1-5|TRBV27|.|.
CASSSFGGYSNQPQHF
TGTGCCAGCAGTTCCTTCGGGGGGTATAGCAATCAGCCCCAGCATTTT
>TRBJ1-1|TRBV30|.|TRBD1
CAGDRGNTEAFF
TGTGCCGGGGACAGGGGAAACACTGAAGCTTTCTTT
>TRBJ1-5|TRBV21-1|.|.
CASSKGRGSDQPQHF
TGTGCCAGCAGCAAAGGGCGGGGGAGCGATCAGCCCCAGCATTTT
>TRBJ2-6|TRBV19|.|TRBD1
CASRGQSSGANVLTF
TGTGCCAGTAGGGGACAGTCCTCTGGGGCCAACGTCCTGACTTTC
>TRBJ2-3|TRBV5-4|.|.
CASRGGRWADTQYF
TGTGCCAGCAGGGGGGGAAGATGGGCAGATACGCAGTATTTT
>TRBJ1-1|TRBV2|.|.
CASAGTHIKLNTEAFF
TGTGCCAGCGCCGGGACACACATCAAATTGAACACTGAAGCTTTCTTT